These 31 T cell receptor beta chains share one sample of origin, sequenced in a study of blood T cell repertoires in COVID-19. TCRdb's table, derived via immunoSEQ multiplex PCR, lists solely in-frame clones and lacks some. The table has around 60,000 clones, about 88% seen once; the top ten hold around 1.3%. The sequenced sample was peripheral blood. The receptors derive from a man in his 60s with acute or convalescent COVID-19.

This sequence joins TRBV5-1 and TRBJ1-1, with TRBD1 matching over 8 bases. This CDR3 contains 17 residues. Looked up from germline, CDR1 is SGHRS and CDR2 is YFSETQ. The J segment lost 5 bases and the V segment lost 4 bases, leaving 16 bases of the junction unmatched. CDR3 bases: TGCGCCAGCAGCCCGATGGGACAGGCACGACGGAGGACTGAAGCTTTCTTT. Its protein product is CASSPMGQARRRTEAFF.

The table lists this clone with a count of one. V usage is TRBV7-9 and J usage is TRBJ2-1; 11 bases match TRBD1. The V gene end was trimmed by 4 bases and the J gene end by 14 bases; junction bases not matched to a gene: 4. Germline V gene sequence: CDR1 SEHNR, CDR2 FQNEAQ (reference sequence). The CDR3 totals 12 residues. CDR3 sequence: CASSWTGGKKFF. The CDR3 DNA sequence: TGTGCCAGCAGCTGGACAGGGGGCAAAAAGTTCTTC.

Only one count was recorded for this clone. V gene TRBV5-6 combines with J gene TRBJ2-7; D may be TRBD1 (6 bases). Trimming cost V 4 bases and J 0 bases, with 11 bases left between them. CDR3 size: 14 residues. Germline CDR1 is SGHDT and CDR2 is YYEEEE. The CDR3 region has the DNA TGTGCCAGCAGCCTTGGACAGAACTCCTACGAGCAGTACTTC. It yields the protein CASSLGQNSYEQYF.

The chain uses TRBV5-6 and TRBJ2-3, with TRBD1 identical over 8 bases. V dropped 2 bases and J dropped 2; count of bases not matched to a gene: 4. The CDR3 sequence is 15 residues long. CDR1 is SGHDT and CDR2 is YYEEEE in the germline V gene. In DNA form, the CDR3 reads TGTGCCAGCAGCTTTCAGGGGGCGTTCACAGATACGCAGTATTTT. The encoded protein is CASSFQGAFTDTQYF.

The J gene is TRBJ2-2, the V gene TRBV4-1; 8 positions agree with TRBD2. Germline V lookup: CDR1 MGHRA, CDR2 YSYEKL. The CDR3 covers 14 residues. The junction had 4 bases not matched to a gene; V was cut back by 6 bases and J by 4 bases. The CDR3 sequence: CASRLAEGTGELFF. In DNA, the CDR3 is TGCGCCAGCAGACTAGCGGAGGGCACCGGGGAGCTGTTTTTT.

The DNA for the CDR3 is TGCGCCAGCAGTGAATTTTCCGGTCTAGCGGGGGGCAACGGGGAGCTGTTTTTT. Its protein is CASSEFSGLAGGNGELFF. The chain couples TRBV10-1 to TRBJ2-2; TRBD2 agrees at 11 bases. Germline V lookup: CDR1 WNHNN, CDR2 SYGVQD (reference sequence). CDR3 length: 18 residues. Trimming at V came to 3 bases and at J to 7 bases, leaving 13 bases not matched to a gene.

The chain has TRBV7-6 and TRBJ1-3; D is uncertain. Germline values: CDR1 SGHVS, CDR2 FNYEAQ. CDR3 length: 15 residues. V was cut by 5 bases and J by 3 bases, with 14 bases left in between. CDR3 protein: CASSTGESYGNTIYF. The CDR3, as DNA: TGTGCCAGCAGCACGGGAGAGAGCTATGGAAACACCATATATTTT.

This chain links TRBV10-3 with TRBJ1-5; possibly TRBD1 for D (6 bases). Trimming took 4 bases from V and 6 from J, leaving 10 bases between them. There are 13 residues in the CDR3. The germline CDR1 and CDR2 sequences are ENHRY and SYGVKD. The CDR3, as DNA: TGTGCCATCAGTGGGGGGCTAGTTCAGCCCCAGCATTTT. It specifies CAISGGLVQPQHF.

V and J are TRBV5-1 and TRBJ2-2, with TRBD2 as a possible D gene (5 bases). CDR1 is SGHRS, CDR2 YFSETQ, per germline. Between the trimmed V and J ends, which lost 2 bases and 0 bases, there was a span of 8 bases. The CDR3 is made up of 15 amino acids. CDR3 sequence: CASSLTEANTGELFF. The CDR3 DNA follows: TGCGCCAGCAGCTTAACGGAGGCGAACACCGGGGAGCTGTTTTTT. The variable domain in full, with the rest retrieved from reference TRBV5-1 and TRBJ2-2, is KAGVTQTPRYLIKTRGQQVTLSCSPISGHRSVSWYQQTPGQGLQFLFEYFSETQRNKGNFPGRFSGRQFSNSRSEMNVSTLELGDSALYLCASSLTEANTGELFFGEGSRLTVL.

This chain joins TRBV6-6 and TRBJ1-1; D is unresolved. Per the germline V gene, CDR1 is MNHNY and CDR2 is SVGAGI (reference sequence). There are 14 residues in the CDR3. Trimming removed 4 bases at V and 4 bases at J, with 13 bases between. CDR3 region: CASSSLRLFTEAFF. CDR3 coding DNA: TGTGCCAGCAGTTCGTTGAGGCTCTTCACTGAAGCTTTCTTT.

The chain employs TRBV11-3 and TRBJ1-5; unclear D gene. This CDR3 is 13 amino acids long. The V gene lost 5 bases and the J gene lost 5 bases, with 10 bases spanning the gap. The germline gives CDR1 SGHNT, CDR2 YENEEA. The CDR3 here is CASSAAMDQPQHF. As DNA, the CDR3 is TGTGCCAGCAGCGCCGCGATGGATCAGCCCCAGCATTTT.

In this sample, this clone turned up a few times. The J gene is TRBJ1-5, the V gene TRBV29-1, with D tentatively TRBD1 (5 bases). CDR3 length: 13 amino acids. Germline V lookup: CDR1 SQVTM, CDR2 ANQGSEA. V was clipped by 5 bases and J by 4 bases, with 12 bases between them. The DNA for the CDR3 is TGCAGCGTTCGAGACAGCGTGAATCAGCCCCAGCATTTT. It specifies CSVRDSVNQPQHF.

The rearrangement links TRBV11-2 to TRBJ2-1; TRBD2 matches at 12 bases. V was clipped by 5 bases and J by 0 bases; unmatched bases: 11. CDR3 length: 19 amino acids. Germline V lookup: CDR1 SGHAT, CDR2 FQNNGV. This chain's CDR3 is CASSVRLAGDRSSYNEQFF. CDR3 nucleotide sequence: TGTGCCAGCAGCGTGAGACTAGCGGGGGACCGAAGCTCCTACAATGAGCAGTTCTTC.

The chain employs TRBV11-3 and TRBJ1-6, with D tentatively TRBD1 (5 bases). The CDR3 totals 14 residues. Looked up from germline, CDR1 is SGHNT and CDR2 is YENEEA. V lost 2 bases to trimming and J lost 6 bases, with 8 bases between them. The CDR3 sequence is CASSLQGGNSPLHF. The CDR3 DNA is TGTGCCAGCAGCTTACAGGGCGGTAATTCACCCCTCCACTTT. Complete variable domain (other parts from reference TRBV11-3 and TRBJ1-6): EAGVVQSPRYKIIEKKQPVAFWCNPISGHNTLYWYLQNLGQGPELLIRYENEEAVDDSQLPKDRFSAERLKGVDSTLKIQPAELGDSAVYLCASSLQGGNSPLHFGNGTRLTVT.

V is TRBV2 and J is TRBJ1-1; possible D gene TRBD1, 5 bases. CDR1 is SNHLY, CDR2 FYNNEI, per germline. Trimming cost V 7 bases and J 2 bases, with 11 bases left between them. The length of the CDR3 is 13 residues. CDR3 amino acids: CASKQDLNTEAFF. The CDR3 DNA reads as TGTGCCAGCAAACAGGACCTTAACACTGAAGCTTTCTTT.

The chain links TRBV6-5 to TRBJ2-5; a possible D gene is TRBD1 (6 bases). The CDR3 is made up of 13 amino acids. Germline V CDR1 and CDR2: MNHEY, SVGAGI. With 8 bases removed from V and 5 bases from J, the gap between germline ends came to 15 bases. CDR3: CASSPAGDETQYF. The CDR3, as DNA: TGTGCCAGCTCCCCCGCAGGGGATGAGACCCAGTACTTC.

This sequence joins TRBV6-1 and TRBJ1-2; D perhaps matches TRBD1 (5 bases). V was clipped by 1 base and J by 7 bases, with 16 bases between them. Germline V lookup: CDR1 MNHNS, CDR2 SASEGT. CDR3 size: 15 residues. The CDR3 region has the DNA TGTGCCAGCAGTGAAGTCCCAGGGTTCCAGAGTGGCTACACCTTC. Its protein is CASSEVPGFQSGYTF.

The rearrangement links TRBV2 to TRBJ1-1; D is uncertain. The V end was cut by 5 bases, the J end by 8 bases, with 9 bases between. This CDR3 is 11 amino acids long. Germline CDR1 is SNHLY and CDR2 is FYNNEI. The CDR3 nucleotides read TGTGCCAGCAGTTATACAGCCGAAGCTTTCTTT. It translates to CASSYTAEAFF.

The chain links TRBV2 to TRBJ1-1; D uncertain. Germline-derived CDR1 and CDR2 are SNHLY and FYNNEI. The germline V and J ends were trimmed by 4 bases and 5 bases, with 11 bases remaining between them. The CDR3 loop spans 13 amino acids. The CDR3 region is CASSVRLMTEAFF. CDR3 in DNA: TGTGCCAGCAGTGTCAGGCTGATGACTGAAGCTTTCTTT.

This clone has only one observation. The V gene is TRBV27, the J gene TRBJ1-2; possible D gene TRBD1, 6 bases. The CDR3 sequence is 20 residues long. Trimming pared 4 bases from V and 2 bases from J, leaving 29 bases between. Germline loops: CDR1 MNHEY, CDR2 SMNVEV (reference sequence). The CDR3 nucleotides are TGTGCCAGCAGTTGGGGTAGGCTTATCAGGGGCCGATATTCGAACTATGGCTACACCTTC. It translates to CASSWGRLIRGRYSNYGYTF.

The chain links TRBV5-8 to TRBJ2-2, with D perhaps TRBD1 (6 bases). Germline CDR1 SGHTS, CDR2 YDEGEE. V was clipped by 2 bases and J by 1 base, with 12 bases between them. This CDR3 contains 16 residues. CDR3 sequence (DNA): TGTGCCAGCAGCTTCTGGGGGCTGAAGAACACCGGGGAGCTGTTTTTT. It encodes CASSFWGLKNTGELFF.

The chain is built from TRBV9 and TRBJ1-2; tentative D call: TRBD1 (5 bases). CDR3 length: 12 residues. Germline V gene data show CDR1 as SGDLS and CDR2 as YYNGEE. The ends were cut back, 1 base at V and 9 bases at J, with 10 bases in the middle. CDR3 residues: CASSVPRESYTF. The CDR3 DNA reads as TGTGCCAGCAGCGTACCCAGGGAAAGCTACACCTTC.

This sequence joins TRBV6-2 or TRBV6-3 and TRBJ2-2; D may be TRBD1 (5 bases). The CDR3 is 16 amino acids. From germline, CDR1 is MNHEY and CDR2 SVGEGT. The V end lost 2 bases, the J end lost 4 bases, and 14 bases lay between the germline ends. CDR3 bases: TGTGCCAGCAGTTACCCCGGGTTCAGGGCCACCGGGGAGCTGTTTTTT. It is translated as CASSYPGFRATGELFF.

CDR3 bases: TGCGCCAGCAGCTTGGACGGCTCTGGAAACACCATATATTTT. Protein: CASSLDGSGNTIYF. The chain has TRBV5-1 and TRBJ1-3, with unresolved D. This CDR3 contains 14 residues. V was cut by 0 bases and J by 0 bases, with 4 bases left in between. The germline V gene has CDR1 SGHRS and CDR2 YFSETQ.

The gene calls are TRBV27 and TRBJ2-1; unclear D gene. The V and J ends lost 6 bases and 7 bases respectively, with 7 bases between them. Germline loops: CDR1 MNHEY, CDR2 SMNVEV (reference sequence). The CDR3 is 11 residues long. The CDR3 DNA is TGTGCCAGCAGACGGAGAAATGAGCAGTTCTTC. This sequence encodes CASRRRNEQFF.

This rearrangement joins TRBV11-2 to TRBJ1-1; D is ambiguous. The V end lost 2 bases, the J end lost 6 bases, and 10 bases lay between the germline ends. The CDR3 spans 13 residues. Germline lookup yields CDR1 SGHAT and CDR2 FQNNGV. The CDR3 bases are TGTGCCAGCAGCTTAATATCGGCGGCTGAAGCTTTCTTT. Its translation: CASSLISAAEAFF. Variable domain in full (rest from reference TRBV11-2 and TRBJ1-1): EAGVAQSPRYKIIEKRQSVAFWCNPISGHATLYWYQQILGQGPKLLIQFQNNGVVDDSQLPKDRFSAERLKGVDSTLKIQPAKLEDSAVYLCASSLISAAEAFFGQGTRLTVV.

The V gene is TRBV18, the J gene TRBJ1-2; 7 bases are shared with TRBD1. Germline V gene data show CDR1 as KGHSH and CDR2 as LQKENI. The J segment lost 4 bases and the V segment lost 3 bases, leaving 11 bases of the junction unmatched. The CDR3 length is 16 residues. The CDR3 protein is CASSPEQGTPLYGYTF. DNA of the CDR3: TGTGCCAGCTCACCTGAACAGGGGACGCCACTCTATGGCTACACCTTC. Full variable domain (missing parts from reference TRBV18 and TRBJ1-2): NAGVMQNPRHLVRRRGQEARLRCSPMKGHSHVYWYRQLPEEGLKFMVYLQKENIIDESGMPKERFSAEFPKEGPSILRIQQVVRGDSAAYFCASSPEQGTPLYGYTFGSGTRLTVV.

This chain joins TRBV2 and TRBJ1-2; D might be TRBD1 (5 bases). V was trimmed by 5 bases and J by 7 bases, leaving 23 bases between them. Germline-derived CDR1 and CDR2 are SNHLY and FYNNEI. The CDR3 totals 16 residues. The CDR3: CASSRGDGEGVGGYTF. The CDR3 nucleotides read TGTGCCAGCAGTCGGGGGGACGGAGAGGGAGTTGGTGGCTACACCTTC.

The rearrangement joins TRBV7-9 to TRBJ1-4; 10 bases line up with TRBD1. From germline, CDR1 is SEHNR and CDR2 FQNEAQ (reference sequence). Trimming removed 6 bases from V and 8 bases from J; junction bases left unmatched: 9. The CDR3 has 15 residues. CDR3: CASRPSGTGEEKLFF. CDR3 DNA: TGTGCCAGCAGGCCCTCAGGGACAGGGGAAGAAAAACTGTTTTTT.

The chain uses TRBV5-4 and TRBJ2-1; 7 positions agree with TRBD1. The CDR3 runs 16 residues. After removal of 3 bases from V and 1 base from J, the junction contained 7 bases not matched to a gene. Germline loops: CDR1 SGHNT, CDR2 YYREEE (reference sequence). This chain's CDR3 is CASSSNRGMSYNEQFF. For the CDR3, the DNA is TGTGCCAGCAGCTCTAACAGGGGAATGTCCTACAATGAGCAGTTCTTC.

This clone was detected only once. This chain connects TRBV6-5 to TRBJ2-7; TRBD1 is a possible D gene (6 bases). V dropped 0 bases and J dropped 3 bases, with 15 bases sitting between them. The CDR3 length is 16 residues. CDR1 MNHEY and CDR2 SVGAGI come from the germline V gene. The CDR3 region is CASSYSNTGSNYEQYF. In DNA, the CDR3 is TGTGCCAGCAGTTACTCGAATACAGGGAGCAACTACGAGCAGTACTTC.